The 21 T cell receptor beta chains below were found in one sample sequenced in a study of T cells in Graves' hyperthyroidism and ophthalmopathy. Amplification of TCR beta CDR3 regions used RNA as the template. During a first-round RT-PCR of the TCR CDR3, the HTBI primer set was used. Using its own MiXCR run on the multiplex PCR reads, TCRdb lists one record per CDR3 protein. The repertoire holds over 500,000 distinct CDR3 sequences, 15% to 20% seen once, with 29% in the top ten. The specimen was blood. These receptor sequences come from a woman aged 25-40 years with Graves' ophthalmopathy.

This clonotype has a count of ten or more. The chain couples TRBV28 to TRBJ2-7, with unresolved D. V was clipped by 4 bases and J by 3 bases, with 10 bases between them. From germline, CDR1 is MDHEN and CDR2 SYDVKM. The CDR3 loop spans 13 amino acids. CDR3 nucleotides: TGTGCCAGCAGTTCTCCCCCGTACTACGAGCAGTACTTC. Protein sequence: CASSSPPYYEQYF.

Remarks on this clonotype: This could be a read error, since a much larger clone is one nucleotide away. V and J are TRBV20-1 and TRBJ2-1; D is undetermined. The CDR3 length is 11 residues. Germline-derived CDR1 and CDR2 are DFQATT and SNEGSKA (reference sequence). CDR3 sequence (DNA): TGCGGTGCTAGAGATGGGGATGAGCAGTTCTTC. Translated: CGARDGDEQFF.

This clonotype was recorded many times. The J gene is TRBJ2-7, the V gene TRBV2, with 8 bases identical to TRBD1. The CDR3 covers 15 residues. Per germline, CDR1 SNHLY and CDR2 FYNNEI. V lost 4 bases to trimming and J lost 5 bases; unmatched junction nucleotides: 10. The CDR3 loop reads CASSVPQGAKDEQYF. Written as DNA, the CDR3 is TGTGCCAGCAGTGTTCCGCAGGGGGCGAAAGACGAGCAGTACTTC.

This clonotype was seen only a few times. The chain couples TRBV5-1 to TRBJ2-2; D is perhaps TRBD1 (6 bases). This CDR3 has 16 residues. The V end lost 2 bases, the J end lost 3 bases, and 14 bases lay between the germline ends. The V gene's germline CDR1 is SGHRS and CDR2 YFSETQ. This CDR3 reads CASSFFGTRDTGELFF. CDR3 DNA: TGCGCCAGCAGCTTTTTTGGGACAAGGGACACCGGGGAGCTGTTTTTT.

With respect to this clonotype: Just one base apart from a much larger clone, this may be a read error. The chain has TRBV28 and TRBJ1-2; no reliable D call. The CDR3 is 13 amino acids. Germline values: CDR1 MDHEN, CDR2 SYDVKM. As DNA, the CDR3 is TGTGCCAGCAAGGAGAGGGCGGGAAATGGCTGCACCTTC. This gives the protein CASKERAGNGCTF.

This clonotype was recorded a few times. The genes are TRBV7-2 and TRBJ1-5; 7 nucleotides align to TRBD1. Germline-derived CDR1 and CDR2 are SGHTA and FQGNSA. CDR3 size: 16 residues. With 5 bases clipped from V and 6 bases from J, the junction kept 13 bases outside the gene matches. CDR3 DNA sequence: TGTGCCAGCAGCCGTACCGGGACAGCGGTGGGTCAGCCCCAGCATTTT. This gives the protein CASSRTGTAVGQPQHF.

The rearrangement links TRBV7-9 to TRBJ1-2; no firm D call. Germline CDR1 is SEHNR and CDR2 is FQNEAQ (reference sequence). This CDR3 has 15 residues. Trimming left V 5 bases short and J 6 bases short, with 19 bases between. CDR3 amino acids: CASSPMVGRINGYTF. The CDR3 coding sequence is TGTGCCAGCAGCCCGATGGTAGGGAGGATCAATGGCTACACCTTC.

This clonotype came up many times. This chain uses TRBV28 with TRBJ1-2; D gene ambiguous. V gave up 1 base and J gave up 7 bases, with 19 bases separating them. Germline values: CDR1 MDHEN, CDR2 SYDVKM. The CDR3 is 16 residues long. This CDR3 is CASSLYPGSFSGGYTF. The CDR3 bases are TGTGCCAGCAGTTTATATCCAGGCTCCTTTTCGGGTGGCTACACCTTC.

As to this clonotype: A single base separates this from a much larger clone, so it may be a read error. The CDR3 does not end in the conserved phenylalanine or tryptophan, so this is likely a read error. The chain has TRBV30 and TRBJ1-1; 7 nucleotides line up with TRBD1. The junction had 9 bases not matched to a gene; V was cut back by 2 bases and J by 6 bases. Germline V gene sequence: CDR1 GTSNPN, CDR2 SVGIG (reference sequence). CDR3 length: 14 amino acids. CDR3 loop: CAWSPLQGWPEAFL. The DNA for the CDR3 is TGTGCCTGGAGTCCCCTACAGGGGTGGCCTGAAGCTTTCCTT.

V is TRBV28 and J is TRBJ1-6, with D uncertain. Between the trimmed V and J ends, which lost 5 bases and 7 bases, there was a span of 6 bases. Looked up from germline, CDR1 is MDHEN and CDR2 is SYDVKM. This CDR3 contains 12 residues. CDR3 in DNA: TGTGCCAGCAGTGTGATCAATTCACCCCTCCACTTT. It codes for CASSVINSPLHF.

This clonotype has a count of ten or more. The V and J genes are TRBV6-1 and TRBJ2-2, with 8 positions matching TRBD2. The CDR3 is 14 residues long. Germline loops: CDR1 MNHNS, CDR2 SASEGT. The V segment lost 7 bases and the J segment 6 bases; nucleotides outside the gene matches: 7. CDR3 DNA sequence: TGTGCCAGCACTATACCGGGACTAGCCGGGGAGCTGTTTTTT. This translates into CASTIPGLAGELFF.

This clonotype was seen repeatedly, ten times or more. J is TRBJ2-3 and V is TRBV3-1, with D possibly TRBD2 on 5 matching bases. The CDR3 runs 15 residues. The germline V gene has CDR1 LGHDT and CDR2 YNNKEL (reference sequence). Trimming cost V 2 bases and J 0 bases, with 9 bases left between them. CDR3 sequence: CASSQITGSTDTQYF. The CDR3 DNA is TGTGCCAGCAGCCAAATCACGGGGAGCACAGATACGCAGTATTTT.

This clonotype has more than one count but fewer than ten. An end of the junction does not agree with germline; a read error may underlie this. The rearrangement links TRBV6-2 or TRBV6-3 to TRBJ2-1; D gene unclear. The germline V gene encodes CDR1 MNHEY and CDR2 SVGEGT. This CDR3 contains 16 residues. CDR3 protein: CASSYPRSHSHNEQFF. CDR3 coding DNA: TGTGCCAGCAGTTACCCACGGAGTCACTCCCACAATGAGCAGTTCTTC.

This clonotype is a singleton in its sample. J is TRBJ1-2 and V is TRBV28; weak D call: TRBD1 (5 bases). CDR1 MDHEN and CDR2 SYDVKM come from the germline V gene. Trimming cost V 2 bases and J 9 bases, with 10 bases left between them. The CDR3 has 12 residues. This CDR3 reads CASSLQGRSYTF. The CDR3, as DNA: TGTGCCAGCAGTTTACAGGGAAGGAGCTACACCTTC.

This clonotype was detected many times. J is TRBJ2-5 and V is TRBV7-2; D is unclear. Trimming pared 4 bases from V and 4 bases from J, leaving 10 bases between. The CDR3 sequence is 13 residues long. Germline CDR1 and CDR2: SGHTA and FQGNSA. In nucleotides, the CDR3 is TGTGCCAGCAGCTCACCTCGGGCAGAGACCCAGTACTTC. Amino acids: CASSSPRAETQYF.

A few counts support this clonotype. This rearrangement joins TRBV7-3 to TRBJ2-5; possibly TRBD2 for D (7 bases). The germline V gene encodes CDR1 SGHTA and CDR2 FQGTGA. Trimming took off 5 bases at V and 4 bases at J, with 17 bases between the two ends. This CDR3 region has 15 residues. The CDR3 loop is CASSHTWGGPETQYF. CDR3 nucleotide sequence: TGTGCCAGCAGCCACACGTGGGGGGGCCCAGAGACCCAGTACTTC.

The table lists this clonotype with a few counts. The gene calls are TRBV4-3 and TRBJ2-7; TRBD2 matches 10 bases. The CDR3 is 18 residues long. With 6 bases clipped from V and 4 bases from J, the junction kept 18 bases outside the gene matches. Germline values: CDR1 LGHNA, CDR2 YSLEER. The CDR3 DNA reads TGCGCCAGCAGTCCAGGACTAGCGGAATCTCCGGGCCAGTACGAGCAGTACTTC. Encoded protein: CASSPGLAESPGQYEQYF.

The chain carries TRBV10-1 and TRBJ2-3; D remains ambiguous. The CDR3 spans 17 residues. Trimming took 2 bases from V and 4 from J, leaving 19 bases between them. Germline-derived CDR1 and CDR2 are WNHNN and SYGVQD (reference sequence). DNA of the CDR3: TGCGCCAGCAGTGAGCCCCTTGATGGCGGTTTGGCAGATACGCAGTATTTT. As protein: CASSEPLDGGLADTQYF.

The chain links TRBV5-5 to TRBJ1-6; maybe TRBD1 (6 bases). Trimming pared 7 bases from V and 2 bases from J, leaving 16 bases between. The CDR3 sequence is 16 residues long. CDR1 and CDR2 from the germline V gene are SGHKS and YYEKEE (reference sequence). CDR3 DNA: TGTGCCAGCGAGAACAGGGCCCTCCCCTATAATTCACCCCTCCACTTT. Translating it yields CASENRALPYNSPLHF.

The genes are TRBV7-2 and TRBJ2-7; 8 nucleotides agree with TRBD2. V was pared by 4 bases and J by 3 bases, with 8 bases of the junction left unmatched. The CDR3 spans 15 residues. CDR1 and CDR2 from the germline V gene are SGHTA and FQGNSA. CDR3 amino acids: CASSSSGGQIYEQYF. The CDR3, as DNA: TGTGCCAGCAGCTCCAGCGGGGGCCAAATCTACGAGCAGTACTTC.

This clonotype occurred many times. V and J are TRBV18 and TRBJ2-1; D assignment may be TRBD1 or TRBD2 (6 bases each). CDR1 is KGHSH and CDR2 is LQKENI in the germline V gene. The length of the CDR3 is 13 residues. V gave up 7 bases and J gave up 10 bases, with 17 bases separating them. In DNA, the CDR3 is TGTGCCAGCTTCCCTCCGGGGGCGGGAGAGCAGTTCTTC. It specifies CASFPPGAGEQFF.